This is a list of T cell receptor beta chains from one sample in a study of blood T cell repertoires in COVID-19. Libraries were prepared by immunoSEQ multiplex PCR; TCRdb keeps only in-frame clonotypes and omits some of them. Of around 170,000 clones in the sample, approximately 88% were seen once. The sample comprised peripheral blood. These receptors came from a man between 18 and 29 years old with active or convalescent COVID-19. Both conserved end residues are part of each CDR3. Each record gives: clone size, V gene, D gene, J gene, CDR3 protein, CDR3 DNA. D genes are given only for firm matches. Size is omitted from some rows. Given values are once, few, many or a class for expanded clones.

.,TRBV3-1/TRBV3-2,TRBD2,TRBJ2-3,CASSRPGGLYDTQYF,TGTGCCAGCAGCCGCCCGGGGGGGCTGTATGATACGCAGTATTTT
.,TRBV6-2/TRBV6-3,TRBD2,TRBJ2-5,CASSYSLVGLPQTKEETQYF,TGTGCCAGCAGTTACTCCTTGGTGGGACTACCTCAAACCAAAGAAGAGACCCAGTACTTC
once,TRBV11-2,.,TRBJ1-3,CASSFRDIFSGNTIYF,TGTGCCAGCAGCTTTCGCGACATTTTCTCTGGAAACACCATATATTTT
.,TRBV9,TRBD2,TRBJ2-1,CASSVSGRAGNEQFF,TGTGCCAGCAGCGTAAGCGGGAGGGCCGGAAATGAGCAGTTCTTC
many,TRBV25-1,.,TRBJ1-1,CASRWGLTAFF,TGTGCCAGCAGATGGGGACTCACAGCTTTCTTT
.,TRBV6-6,.,TRBJ1-5,CASSRGAIHNSNQPQHF,TGTGCCAGCAGCCGAGGGGCCATCCATAATAGCAATCAGCCCCAGCATTTT
.,TRBV6-2/TRBV6-3,TRBD1,TRBJ1-4,CASSRPWDRSATNEKLFF,TGTGCCAGCAGTCGCCCGTGGGACAGGTCGGCGACTAATGAAAAACTGTTTTTT
.,TRBV10-1,.,TRBJ2-1,CASSGELSYNEQFF,TGCGCCAGCAGTGGTGAGTTGTCCTACAATGAGCAGTTCTTC
.,TRBV9,TRBD1,TRBJ1-2,CASSVATGGFYGYTF,TGTGCCAGCAGCGTAGCCACAGGGGGCTTCTATGGCTACACCTTC
few,TRBV7-8,.,TRBJ1-3,CASSVDRGNTIYF,TGTGCCAGCAGCGTAGACAGGGGAAACACCATATATTTT
.,TRBV6-2/TRBV6-3,TRBD2,TRBJ2-4,CASSYGTSGRALKRNIQYF,TGTGCCAGCAGTTACGGGACTAGCGGGAGGGCTTTAAAGCGGAACATTCAGTACTTC
.,TRBV27,.,TRBJ2-3,CASSLSAGTDTQYF,TGTGCCAGCAGTTTATCGGCGGGCACAGATACGCAGTATTTT
.,TRBV3-1/TRBV3-2,.,TRBJ2-7,CASSQDSGEQYF,TGTGCCAGCAGCCAAGATTCCGGCGAGCAGTACTTC
once,TRBV3-1/TRBV3-2,.,TRBJ2-7,CASSLRGAGHSYEQYF,TGTGCCAGCAGCCTGAGGGGAGCGGGCCACTCCTACGAGCAGTACTTC
.,TRBV1,.,TRBJ2-3,CTSSQGTSGAGRTQYF,TGCACCAGCAGCCAGGGGACTAGCGGGGCTGGGAGAACGCAGTATTTT
.,TRBV11-3,TRBD1,TRBJ2-1,CASSLPALNRDSRLFF,TGTGCCAGCAGCTTACCTGCCCTTAACCGGGACAGCCGGCTGTTCTTC
.,TRBV19,.,TRBJ2-6,CASSRLPKGSGANVLTF,TGTGCCAGTAGTAGGCTCCCTAAGGGGTCTGGGGCCAACGTCCTGACTTTC
once,TRBV6-2/TRBV6-3,TRBD1,TRBJ1-2,CASSSPGGEGYGYTF,TGTGCCAGCAGTTCCCCAGGGGGCGAAGGCTATGGCTACACCTTC
.,TRBV2,.,TRBJ2-3,CASTQDWRTDTQYF,TGTGCCAGCACCCAGGACTGGCGCACAGATACGCAGTATTTT
.,TRBV6-1,.,TRBJ2-5,CASSEAWGDETQYF,TGTGCCAGCAGTGAAGCGTGGGGAGACGAGACCCAGTACTTC
.,TRBV6-2/TRBV6-3,.,TRBJ2-3,CASSGARQAGRSTDTQYF,TGTGCCAGCAGTGGGGCACGCCAGGCGGGAAGAAGCACAGATACGCAGTATTTT
.,TRBV29-1,.,TRBJ2-3,CSVQRSTGSDTQYF,TGCAGCGTCCAACGTTCAACAGGGTCAGATACGCAGTATTTT
.,TRBV30,.,TRBJ1-5,CAWSPRGGSNQPQHF,TGTGCCTGGAGTCCAAGGGGTGGGAGCAATCAGCCCCAGCATTTT
.,TRBV5-1,.,TRBJ2-2,CASSLAGHANTGELFF,TGCGCCAGCAGCTTGGCCGGACACGCAAACACCGGGGAGCTGTTTTTT
.,TRBV11-2,.,TRBJ1-5,CASSLVTVRGAGSNQPQHF,TGTGCCAGCAGCTTAGTAACCGTTCGGGGGGCTGGTAGCAATCAGCCCCAGCATTTT
.,TRBV28,TRBD1,TRBJ1-4,CASNLGGATNEKLFF,TGTGCCAGCAACTTAGGGGGCGCAACTAATGAAAAACTGTTTTTT
.,TRBV18,.,TRBJ1-2,CASSPEGLRGYTF,TGTGCCAGCTCACCGGAGGGACTGAGGGGCTACACCTTC
.,TRBV6-5,TRBD2,TRBJ2-7,CASSHTREGYEQYF,TGTGCCAGCAGCCACACCCGGGAGGGGTACGAGCAGTACTTC
.,TRBV3-1/TRBV3-2,.,TRBJ1-2,CASSLRDRGNSYGYTF,TGTGCCAGCAGCCTCCGAGACCGGGGGAATTCATATGGCTACACCTTC
.,TRBV6-6,TRBD1,TRBJ2-7,CASSPTGAPGEQYF,TGTGCCAGCAGTCCGACAGGGGCACCGGGCGAGCAGTACTTC
.,TRBV7-2,TRBD2,TRBJ2-1,CASSLVGTSGTDREQFF,TGTGCCAGCAGCTTAGTGGGGACTAGCGGGACCGACCGGGAGCAGTTCTTC
.,TRBV7-9,TRBD1,TRBJ1-4,CASSFQGAGEKLFF,TGTGCCAGCAGCTTTCAGGGGGCAGGTGAAAAACTGTTTTTT
once,TRBV18,TRBD2,TRBJ2-1,CASSPPGLAAYNEQFF,TGTGCCAGCTCACCACCGGGACTAGCGGCCTACAATGAGCAGTTCTTC
.,TRBV10-3,.,TRBJ1-2,CAISEGGDYGYTF,TGTGCCATCAGTGAGGGGGGGGACTATGGCTACACCTTC
.,TRBV7-9,TRBD1,TRBJ1-2,CASSGRTGANYGYTF,TGTGCCAGCAGCGGGCGGACAGGGGCTAACTATGGCTACACCTTC
.,TRBV6-5,.,TRBJ2-7,CASSFLSGYEQYF,TGTGCCAGCAGTTTCCTTAGTGGCTACGAGCAGTACTTC
.,TRBV20-1,TRBD1,TRBJ1-1,CSARPGQGEFF,TGCAGTGCTAGACCGGGACAGGGAGAATTCTTT
.,TRBV6-6,TRBD1,TRBJ1-2,CASSAGTGDAYGYTF,TGTGCCAGCAGTGCCGGGACAGGGGATGCCTATGGCTACACCTTC
few,TRBV6-2/TRBV6-3,.,TRBJ1-2,CASSYSGQPYYGYTF,TGTGCCAGCAGTTACTCGGGGCAACCCTACTATGGCTACACCTTC
once,TRBV18,TRBD1,TRBJ2-5,CASSDRGQETQYF,TGTGCCAGCTCCGACAGGGGGCAAGAGACCCAGTACTTC
.,TRBV19,.,TRBJ1-2,CASSMQGPYNYGYTF,TGTGCCAGTAGTATGCAGGGGCCCTATAACTATGGCTACACCTTC
once,TRBV19,.,TRBJ1-4,CASSDSGANEKLFF,TGTGCCAGTAGTGACAGCGGGGCTAATGAAAAACTGTTTTTT
.,TRBV18,.,TRBJ1-2,CASSPNSLQSINYGYTF,TGTGCCAGCTCACCGAATTCCTTACAGAGCATTAACTATGGCTACACCTTC
.,TRBV29-1,TRBD1,TRBJ1-2,CSLQTGEVGYTF,TGCAGCCTTCAAACAGGGGAGGTTGGCTACACCTTC
many,TRBV28,TRBD2,TRBJ2-3,CASSSPTSLAGDTDTQYF,TGTGCCAGCAGTTCCCCAACGTCTCTAGCGGGAGACACAGATACGCAGTATTTT
once,TRBV6-1,.,TRBJ1-6,CASSDRVASYNSPLHF,TGTGCCAGCAGTGACAGGGTAGCCTCCTATAATTCACCCCTCCACTTT
once,TRBV6-5,.,TRBJ2-1,CASSYSFGRDNEQFF,TGTGCCAGCAGTTACTCTTTTGGGCGGGACAATGAGCAGTTCTTC
.,TRBV27,.,TRBJ2-1,CASSPSLGSISYNEQFF,TGTGCCAGCAGTCCCTCCCTCGGGAGTATCTCCTACAATGAGCAGTTCTTC
.,TRBV11-3,TRBD1,TRBJ2-3,CASSTLTGNTDTQYF,TGTGCCAGCAGCACCCTGACAGGGAACACAGATACGCAGTATTTT
.,TRBV5-4,TRBD1,TRBJ1-4,CASSFYPGGKGEKLFF,TGTGCCAGCAGCTTCTACCCAGGGGGCAAGGGTGAAAAACTGTTTTTT
.,TRBV2,TRBD2,TRBJ2-5,CASSGSGTSATQYF,TGTGCCAGCAGTGGATCCGGGACTAGCGCCACCCAGTACTTC
once,TRBV3-1/TRBV3-2,.,TRBJ1-1,CASSQGNEAFF,TGTGCCAGCAGCCAAGGTAATGAAGCTTTCTTT
.,TRBV5-1,.,TRBJ1-1,CASSFNGADVTWAFF,TGCGCCAGCAGCTTTAATGGGGCTGATGTCACTTGGGCTTTCTTT
once,TRBV4-3,TRBD1,TRBJ2-6,CASSHLRGPGGANVLTF,TGCGCCAGCAGCCACCTCAGGGGGCCGGGAGGGGCCAACGTCCTGACTTTC